This T cell receptor beta chain is drawn from a study of CD8+CD57+ T cells in acquired aplastic anemia. In the study overall: Roughly 3 ug was the average amount of DNA from sorted CD4+ and CD8+ cells.

V lost 5 bases and J lost 2, with 15 bases in between. Germline V gene data show CDR1 as SGHAT and CDR2 as FQNNGV. The CDR3 spans 16 residues. An expansion of CD8+CD57+ cells by flow cytometry had been shown in patients chosen for sequencing. CDR3 and TCR beta VDJ profiling relied on a genomic DNA template. TCRdb redid the calling of the reads with MiXCR, one entry per CDR3 protein. The repertoire includes about 98,000 distinct CDR3 sequences, approximately 73% of them detected once, and roughly two thirds sits in the top ten. The chain has TRBV11-2 and TRBJ2-2; perhaps D is TRBD1 or TRBD2 (5 bases each). Sequenced sample: sorted CD4+, CD8+, or CD8+CD57+ T cells (not recorded which) from PBMCs. The TCR comes from a human donor with aplastic anemia. CDR3 residues: CASSSPNRTNTGELFF. In nucleotides, the CDR3 is TGTGCCAGCAGCAGCCCGAACAGGACTAACACCGGGGAGCTGTTTTTT.